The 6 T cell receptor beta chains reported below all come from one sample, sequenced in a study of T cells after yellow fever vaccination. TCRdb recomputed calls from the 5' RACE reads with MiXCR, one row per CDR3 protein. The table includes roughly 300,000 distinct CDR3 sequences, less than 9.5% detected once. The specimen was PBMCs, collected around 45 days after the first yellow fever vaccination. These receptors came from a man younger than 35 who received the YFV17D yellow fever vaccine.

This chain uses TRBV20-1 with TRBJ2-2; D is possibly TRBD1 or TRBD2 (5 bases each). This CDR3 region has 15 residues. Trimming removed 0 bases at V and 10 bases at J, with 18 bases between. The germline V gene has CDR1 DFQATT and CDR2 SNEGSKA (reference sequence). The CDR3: CSARDPGASYKELFF. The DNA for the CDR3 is TGCAGTGCTAGAGATCCCGGGGCCAGTTACAAGGAGCTGTTTTTT.

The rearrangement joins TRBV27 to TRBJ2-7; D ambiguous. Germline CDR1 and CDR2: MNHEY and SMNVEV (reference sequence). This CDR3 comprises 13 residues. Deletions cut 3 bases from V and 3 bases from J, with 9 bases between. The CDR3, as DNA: TGTGCCAGCAGTTTGATTCTGAACTACGAGCAGTACTTC. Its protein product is CASSLILNYEQYF.

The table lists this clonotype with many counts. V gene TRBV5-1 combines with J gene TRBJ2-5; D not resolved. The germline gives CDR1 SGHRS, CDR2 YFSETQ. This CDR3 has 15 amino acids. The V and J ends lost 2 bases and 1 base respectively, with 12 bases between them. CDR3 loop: CASSFSGRSQETQYF. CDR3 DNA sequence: TGCGCCAGCAGCTTTTCCGGCAGGAGCCAAGAGACCCAGTACTTC.

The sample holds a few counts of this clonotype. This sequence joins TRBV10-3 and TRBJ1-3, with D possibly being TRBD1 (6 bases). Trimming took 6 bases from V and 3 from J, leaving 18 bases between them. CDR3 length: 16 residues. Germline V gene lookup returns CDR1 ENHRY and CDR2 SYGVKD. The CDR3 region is CAIRRPGEQDGNTIYF. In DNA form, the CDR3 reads TGTGCCATCAGGAGACCAGGGGAACAGGATGGAAACACCATATATTTT.

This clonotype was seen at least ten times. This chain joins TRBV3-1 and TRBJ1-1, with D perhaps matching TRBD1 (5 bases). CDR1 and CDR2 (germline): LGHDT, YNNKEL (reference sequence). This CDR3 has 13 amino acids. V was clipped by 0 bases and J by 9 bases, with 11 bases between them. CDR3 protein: CASSQDEGRKAFF. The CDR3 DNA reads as TGTGCCAGCAGCCAAGATGAGGGGAGAAAAGCTTTCTTT.

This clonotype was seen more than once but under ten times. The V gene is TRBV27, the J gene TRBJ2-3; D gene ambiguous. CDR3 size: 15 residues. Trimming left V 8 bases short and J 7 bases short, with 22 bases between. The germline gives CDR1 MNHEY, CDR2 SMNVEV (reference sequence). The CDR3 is CASEPAGRPPNTQYF. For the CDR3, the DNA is TGTGCCAGCGAGCCGGCCGGGCGCCCCCCAAATACGCAGTATTTT.